This entry describes one T cell receptor (beta chain). The second PCR ran about 6 to 12 cycles with a sample-barcoded 5' primer and J-beta primers. The study obtained at least 3 million CDR3-containing paired-end reads from every sample. Using its own MiXCR run on the 5' RACE reads, TCRdb lists one record per CDR3 protein. Of 800,000 to 950,000 distinct CDR3 sequences listed, around 48% were seen once; the top ten hold 13%. This CDR3 has 17 amino acids. The junction had 8 bases not matched to a gene; V was cut back by 4 bases and J by 2 bases. Per germline, CDR1 MGHRA and CDR2 YSYEKL. The data belong to a study of blood T cells in healthy people across ages. About the study: When template switching was applied, about one barcoded beta molecule was captured per two T cells.

J is TRBJ2-3 and V is TRBV4-1; the match to TRBD2 covers 11 bases. This receptor was taken from a man aged 25 to 40 in good health. Sequenced material: blood. Here the CDR3 DNA reads TGCGCCAGCAGCCCTTCCGGGACTAGCGGCCCCACAGATACGCAGTATTTT. It specifies CASSPSGTSGPTDTQYF.